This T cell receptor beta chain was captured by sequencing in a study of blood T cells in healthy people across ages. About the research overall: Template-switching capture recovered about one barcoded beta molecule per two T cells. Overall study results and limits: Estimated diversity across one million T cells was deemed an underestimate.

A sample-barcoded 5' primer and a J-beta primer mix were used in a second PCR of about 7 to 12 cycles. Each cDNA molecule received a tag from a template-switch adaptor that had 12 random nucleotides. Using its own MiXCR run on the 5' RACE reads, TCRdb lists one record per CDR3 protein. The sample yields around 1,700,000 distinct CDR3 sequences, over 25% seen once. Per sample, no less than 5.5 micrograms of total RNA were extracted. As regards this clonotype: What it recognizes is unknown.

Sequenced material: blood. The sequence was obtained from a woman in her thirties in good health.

CDR3 in amino acids: CASSLASGREGEQFF. The CDR3 DNA follows: TGTGCCAGCAGCTTGGCTAGCGGGAGAGAGGGTGAGCAGTTCTTC. The chain carries TRBV5-6 and TRBJ2-1; 10 bases map to TRBD2. Germline-derived CDR1 and CDR2 are SGHDT and YYEEEE. This CDR3 has 15 amino acids. The J segment lost 9 bases and the V segment lost 0 bases, leaving 6 bases of the junction unmatched.